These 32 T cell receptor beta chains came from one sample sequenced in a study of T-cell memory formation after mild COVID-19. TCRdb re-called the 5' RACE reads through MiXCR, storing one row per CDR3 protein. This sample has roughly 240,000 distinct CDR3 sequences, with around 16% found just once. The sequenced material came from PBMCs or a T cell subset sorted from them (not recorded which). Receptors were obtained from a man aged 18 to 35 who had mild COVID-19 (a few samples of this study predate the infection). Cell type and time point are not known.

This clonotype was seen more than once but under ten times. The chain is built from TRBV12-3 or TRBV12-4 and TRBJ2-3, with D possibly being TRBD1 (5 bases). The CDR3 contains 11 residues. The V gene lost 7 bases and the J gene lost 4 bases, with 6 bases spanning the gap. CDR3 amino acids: CASKTADTQYF. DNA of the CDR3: TGTGCCAGCAAGACAGCAGATACGCAGTATTTT.

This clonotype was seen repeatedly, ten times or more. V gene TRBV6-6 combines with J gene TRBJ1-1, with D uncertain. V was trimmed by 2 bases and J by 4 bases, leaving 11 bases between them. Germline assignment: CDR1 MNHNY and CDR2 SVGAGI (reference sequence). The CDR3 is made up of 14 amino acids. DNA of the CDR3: TGTGCCAGCAGTTACGCGGTAGCGGGCACTGAAGCTTTCTTT. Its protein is CASSYAVAGTEAFF.

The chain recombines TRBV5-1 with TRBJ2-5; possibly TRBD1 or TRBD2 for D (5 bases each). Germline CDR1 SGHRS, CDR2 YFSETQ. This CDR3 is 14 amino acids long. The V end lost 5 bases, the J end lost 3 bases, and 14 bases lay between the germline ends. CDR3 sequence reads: CASRLLGREETQYF. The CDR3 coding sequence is TGCGCCAGCAGATTGTTGGGGCGGGAAGAGACCCAGTACTTC. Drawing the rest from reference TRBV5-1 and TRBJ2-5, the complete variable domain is KAGVTQTPRYLIKTRGQQVTLSCSPISGHRSVSWYQQTPGQGLQFLFEYFSETQRNKGNFPGRFSGRQFSNSRSEMNVSTLELGDSALYLCASRLLGREETQYFGPGTRLLVL.

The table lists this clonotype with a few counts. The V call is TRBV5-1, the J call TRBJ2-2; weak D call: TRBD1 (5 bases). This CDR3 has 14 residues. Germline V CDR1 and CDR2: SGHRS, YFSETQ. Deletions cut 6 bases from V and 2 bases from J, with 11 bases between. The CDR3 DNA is TGCGCCAGCACCAGGGCCATTAACACCGGGGAGCTGTTTTTT. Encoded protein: CASTRAINTGELFF.

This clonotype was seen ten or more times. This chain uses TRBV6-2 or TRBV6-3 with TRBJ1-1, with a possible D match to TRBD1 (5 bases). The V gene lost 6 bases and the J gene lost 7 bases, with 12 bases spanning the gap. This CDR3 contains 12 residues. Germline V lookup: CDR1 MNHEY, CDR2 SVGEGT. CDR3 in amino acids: CASSPQGDEAFF. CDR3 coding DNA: TGTGCCAGCAGCCCCCAGGGTGATGAAGCTTTCTTT.

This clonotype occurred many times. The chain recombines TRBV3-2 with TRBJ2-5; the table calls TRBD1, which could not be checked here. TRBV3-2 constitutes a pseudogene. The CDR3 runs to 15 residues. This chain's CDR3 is CAQDQGQTYQETQYF. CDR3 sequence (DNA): TGTGCCCAGGACCAGGGACAGACGTACCAAGAGACCCAGTACTTC.

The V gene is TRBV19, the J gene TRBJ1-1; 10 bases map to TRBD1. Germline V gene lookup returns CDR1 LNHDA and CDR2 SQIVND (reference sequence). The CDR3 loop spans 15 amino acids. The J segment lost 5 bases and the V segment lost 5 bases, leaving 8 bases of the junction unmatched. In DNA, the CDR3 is TGTGCCAGTAGTGCTTGGACAGGGGGGCTGACTGAAGCTTTCTTT. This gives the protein CASSAWTGGLTEAFF.

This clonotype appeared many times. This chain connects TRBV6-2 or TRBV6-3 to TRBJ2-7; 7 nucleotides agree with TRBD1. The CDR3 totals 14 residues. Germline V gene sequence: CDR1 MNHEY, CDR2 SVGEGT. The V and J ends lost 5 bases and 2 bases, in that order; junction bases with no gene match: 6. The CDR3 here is CASSAPGTAYEQYF. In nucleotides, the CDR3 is TGTGCCAGCAGTGCCCCCGGGACAGCCTACGAGCAGTACTTC.

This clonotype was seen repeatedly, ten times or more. In DNA form, the CDR3 reads TGCGCCAGCAGCCGAGACCGGGACCTCACCCCCACAGATACGCAGTATTTT. This sequence encodes CASSRDRDLTPTDTQYF. The J gene is TRBJ2-3, the V gene TRBV4-1; the D gene could be TRBD1 or TRBD2 (5 bases each). Per the germline V gene, CDR1 is MGHRA and CDR2 is YSYEKL. This CDR3 is built from 17 residues. The V gene lost 4 bases and the J gene lost 2 bases, with 19 bases spanning the gap.

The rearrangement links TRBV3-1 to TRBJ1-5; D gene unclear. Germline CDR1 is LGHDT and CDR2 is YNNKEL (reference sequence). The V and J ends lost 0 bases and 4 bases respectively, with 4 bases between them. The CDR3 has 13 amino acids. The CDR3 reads CASSQDVNQPQHF. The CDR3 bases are TGTGCCAGCAGCCAAGATGTTAATCAGCCCCAGCATTTT. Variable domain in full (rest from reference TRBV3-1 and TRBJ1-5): DTAVSQTPKYLVTQMGNDKSIKCEQNLGHDTMYWYKQDSKKFLKIMFSYNNKELIINETVPNRFSPKSPDKAHLNLHINSLELGDSAVYFCASSQDVNQPQHFGDGTRLSIL.

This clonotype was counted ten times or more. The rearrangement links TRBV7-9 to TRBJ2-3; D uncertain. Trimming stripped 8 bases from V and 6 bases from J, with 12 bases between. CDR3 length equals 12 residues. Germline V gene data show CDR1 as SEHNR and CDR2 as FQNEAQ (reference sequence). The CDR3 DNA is TGTGCCAGCCGCCCAGGCTCGGATACGCAGTATTTT. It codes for CASRPGSDTQYF.

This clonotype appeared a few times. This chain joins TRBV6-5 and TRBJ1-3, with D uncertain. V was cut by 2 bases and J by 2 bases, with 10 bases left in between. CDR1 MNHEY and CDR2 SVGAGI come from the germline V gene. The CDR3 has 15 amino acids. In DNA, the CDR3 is TGTGCCAGCAGTTACGGTTCCCAGACTGGAAACACCATATATTTT. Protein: CASSYGSQTGNTIYF.

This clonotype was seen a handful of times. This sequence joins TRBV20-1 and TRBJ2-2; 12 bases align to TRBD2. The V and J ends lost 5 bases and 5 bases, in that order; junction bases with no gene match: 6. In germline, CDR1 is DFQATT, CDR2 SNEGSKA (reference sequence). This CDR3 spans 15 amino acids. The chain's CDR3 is CSAGPGLAGTGELFF. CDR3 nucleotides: TGCAGTGCTGGACCGGGACTAGCGGGTACCGGGGAGCTGTTTTTT.

CDR3 in amino acids: CASSLRQGYEQYV. Here the CDR3 DNA reads TGCGCCAGCAGCCTACGACAGGGCTACGAGCAGTACGTC. This chain connects TRBV4-1 to TRBJ2-7; 7 bases match TRBD1. Germline V gene lookup returns CDR1 MGHRA and CDR2 YSYEKL. This CDR3 region has 13 residues. The J segment lost 3 bases and the V segment lost 4 bases, leaving 3 bases of the junction unmatched.

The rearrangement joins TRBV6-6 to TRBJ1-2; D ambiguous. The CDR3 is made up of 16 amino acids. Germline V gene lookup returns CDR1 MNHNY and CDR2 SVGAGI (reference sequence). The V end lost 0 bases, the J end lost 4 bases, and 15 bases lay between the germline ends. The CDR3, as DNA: TGTGCCAGCAGTTACTCGAGTTCCTCCCCCGGCTATGGCTACACCTTC. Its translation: CASSYSSSSPGYGYTF.

CDR3 loop: CASSYTSRPQYF. The CDR3 bases are TGTGCCAGCAGTTACACAAGTCGGCCGCAGTATTTT. The genes are TRBV6-8 and TRBJ2-3; D is uncertain. CDR3 length equals 12 residues. The V end was cut by 2 bases, the J end by 10 bases, with 10 bases between. Germline CDR1 reads MNHGY; CDR2 reads SAAAGT.

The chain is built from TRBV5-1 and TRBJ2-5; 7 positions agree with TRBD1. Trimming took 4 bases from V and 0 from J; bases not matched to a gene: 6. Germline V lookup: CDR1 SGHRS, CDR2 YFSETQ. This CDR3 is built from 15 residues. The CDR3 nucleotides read TGCGCCAGCAGCCACCAGACAGGGTACCAAGAGACCCAGTACTTC. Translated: CASSHQTGYQETQYF. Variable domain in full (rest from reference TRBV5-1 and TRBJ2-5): KAGVTQTPRYLIKTRGQQVTLSCSPISGHRSVSWYQQTPGQGLQFLFEYFSETQRNKGNFPGRFSGRQFSNSRSEMNVSTLELGDSALYLCASSHQTGYQETQYFGPGTRLLVL.

CDR3 in DNA: TGTGCCAGCAGCCCCTCCGAGGGACAGGGGGAGACCCAGTACTTC. Its translation is CASSPSEGQGETQYF. The V call is TRBV5-4, the J call TRBJ2-5, with 10 bases matching TRBD1. V lost 4 bases and J lost 5; bases outside the gene matches: 8. The germline V gene has CDR1 SGHNT and CDR2 YYREEE (reference sequence). The CDR3 consists of 15 residues.

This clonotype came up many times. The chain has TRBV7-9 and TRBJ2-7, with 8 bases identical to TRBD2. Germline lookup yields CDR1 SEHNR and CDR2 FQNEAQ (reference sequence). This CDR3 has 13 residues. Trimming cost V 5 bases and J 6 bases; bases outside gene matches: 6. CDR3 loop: CASSVGLASEQYF. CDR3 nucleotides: TGTGCCAGCAGCGTCGGACTAGCTTCCGAGCAGTACTTC.

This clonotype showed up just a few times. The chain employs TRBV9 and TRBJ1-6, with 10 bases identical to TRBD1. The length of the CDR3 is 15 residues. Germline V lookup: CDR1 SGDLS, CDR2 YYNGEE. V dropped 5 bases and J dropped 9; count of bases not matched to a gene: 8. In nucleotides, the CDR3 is TGTGCCAGCAGTGTGGGGGGACAGGGGAGTTCACCCCTCCACTTT. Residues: CASSVGGQGSSPLHF.

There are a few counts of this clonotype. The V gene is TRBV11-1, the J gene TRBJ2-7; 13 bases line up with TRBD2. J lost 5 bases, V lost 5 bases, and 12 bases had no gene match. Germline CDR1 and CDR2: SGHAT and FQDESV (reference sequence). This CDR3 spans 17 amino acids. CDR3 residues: CASSHWGLAGPGNEQYV. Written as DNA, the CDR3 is TGTGCCAGCAGCCACTGGGGACTAGCGGGGCCAGGGAACGAGCAGTACGTC.

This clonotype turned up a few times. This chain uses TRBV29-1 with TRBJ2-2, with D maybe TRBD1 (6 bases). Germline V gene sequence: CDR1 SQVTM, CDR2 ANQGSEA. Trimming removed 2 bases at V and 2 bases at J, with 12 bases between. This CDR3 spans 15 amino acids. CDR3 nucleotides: TGCAGCGTTGAAATGGGCAGGGGCAACACCGGGGAGCTGTTTTTT. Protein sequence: CSVEMGRGNTGELFF.

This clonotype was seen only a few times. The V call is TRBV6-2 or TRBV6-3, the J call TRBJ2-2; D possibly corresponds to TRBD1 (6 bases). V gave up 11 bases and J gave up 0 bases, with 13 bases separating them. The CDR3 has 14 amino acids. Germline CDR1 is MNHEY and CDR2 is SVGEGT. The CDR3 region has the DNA TGTGCCTCTAAGGGACAAGCGAACACCGGGGAGCTGTTTTTT. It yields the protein CASKGQANTGELFF.

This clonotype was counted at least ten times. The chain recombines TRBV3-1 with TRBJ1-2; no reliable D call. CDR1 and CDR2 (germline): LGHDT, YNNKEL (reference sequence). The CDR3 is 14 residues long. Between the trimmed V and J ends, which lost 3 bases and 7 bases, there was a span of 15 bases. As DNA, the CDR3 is TGTGCCAGCAGCCATTCCTGGGATGACGTTGGCTACACCTTC. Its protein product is CASSHSWDDVGYTF.

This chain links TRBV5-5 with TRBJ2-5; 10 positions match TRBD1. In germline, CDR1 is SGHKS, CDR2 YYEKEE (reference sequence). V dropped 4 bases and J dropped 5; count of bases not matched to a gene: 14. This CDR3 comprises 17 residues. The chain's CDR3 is CASSLKPHGQGVETQYF. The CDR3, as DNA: TGTGCCAGCAGCCTAAAGCCCCACGGACAGGGGGTTGAGACCCAGTACTTC.

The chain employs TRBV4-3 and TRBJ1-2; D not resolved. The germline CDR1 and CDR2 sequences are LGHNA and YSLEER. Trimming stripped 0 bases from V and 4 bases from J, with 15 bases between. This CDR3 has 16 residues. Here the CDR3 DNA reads TGCGCCAGCAGCCAAGAAACCGGAGGAGGCCCCTATGGCTACACCTTC. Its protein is CASSQETGGGPYGYTF.

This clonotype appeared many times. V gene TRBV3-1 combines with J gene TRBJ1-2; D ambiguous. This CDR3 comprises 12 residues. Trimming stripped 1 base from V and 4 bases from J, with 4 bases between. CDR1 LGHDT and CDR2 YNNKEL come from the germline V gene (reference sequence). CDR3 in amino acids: CASSQATYGYTF. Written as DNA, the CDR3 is TGTGCCAGCAGCCAAGCCACCTATGGCTACACCTTC.

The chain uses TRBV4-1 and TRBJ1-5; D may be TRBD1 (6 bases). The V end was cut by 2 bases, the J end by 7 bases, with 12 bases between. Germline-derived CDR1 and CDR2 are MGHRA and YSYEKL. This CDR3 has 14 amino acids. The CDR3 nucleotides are TGCGCCAGCAGCCAAAATACAGGGAACCAGCCCCAGCATTTT. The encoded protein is CASSQNTGNQPQHF.

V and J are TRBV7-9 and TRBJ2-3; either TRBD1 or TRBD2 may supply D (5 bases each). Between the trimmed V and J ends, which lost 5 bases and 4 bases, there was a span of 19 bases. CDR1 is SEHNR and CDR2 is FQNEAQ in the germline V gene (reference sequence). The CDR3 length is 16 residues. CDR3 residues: CASSTWDPKGPDTQYF. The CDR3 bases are TGTGCCAGCAGCACCTGGGACCCGAAGGGGCCAGATACGCAGTATTTT. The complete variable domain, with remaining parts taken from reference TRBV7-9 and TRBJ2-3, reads DTGVSQNPRHKITKRGQNVTFRCDPISEHNRLYWYRQTLGQGPEFLTYFQNEAQLEKSRLLSDRFSAERPKGSFSTLEIQRTEQGDSAMYLCASSTWDPKGPDTQYFGPGTRLTVL.

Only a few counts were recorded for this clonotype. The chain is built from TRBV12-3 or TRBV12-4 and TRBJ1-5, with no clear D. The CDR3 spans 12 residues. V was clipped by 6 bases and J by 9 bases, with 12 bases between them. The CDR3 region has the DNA TGTGCCAGCAGCTACGACACTTCGCCCCAGCATTTT. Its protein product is CASSYDTSPQHF.

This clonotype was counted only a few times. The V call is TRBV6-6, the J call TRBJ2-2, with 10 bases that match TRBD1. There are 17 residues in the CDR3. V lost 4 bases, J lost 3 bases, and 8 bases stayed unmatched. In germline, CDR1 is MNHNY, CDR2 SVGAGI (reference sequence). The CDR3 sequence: CASSFLRGTGDTGELFF. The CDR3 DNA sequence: TGTGCCAGCAGTTTCCTTCGCGGGACAGGGGACACCGGGGAGCTGTTTTTT.

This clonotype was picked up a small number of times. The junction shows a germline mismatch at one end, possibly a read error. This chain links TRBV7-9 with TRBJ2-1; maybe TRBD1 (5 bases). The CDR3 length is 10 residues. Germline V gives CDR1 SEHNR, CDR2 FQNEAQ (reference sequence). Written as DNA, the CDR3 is TGTGCCAGCAGCCCCCGGCACAGGCTCTTC. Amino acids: CASSPRHRLF.